This T cell receptor (beta chain) was sequenced during a study of CD8 T cells in Susac syndrome. Study summary: At the time their blood was drawn, patients with Susac syndrome were either therapy-naive, on corticosteroids (with some of them also receiving intravenous immunoglobulin), or on intravenous immunoglobulin alone.

The RNA input was about 0.45 to 1 ug, and it was reverse transcribed with random hexamers. It was immunoSEQ multiplex PCR that amplified TCR beta CDR3 across 54 Vbeta and 13 Jbeta. MiXCR was run by TCRdb on the immunoSEQ multiplex PCR reads, yielding one entry per CDR3 protein. The sample yields some 200,000 distinct CDR3 sequences, approximately 94% seen once. This receptor was identified in a human donor with Susac syndrome. Material: CD4+ T cells from PBMCs.

CDR3 bases: TGTGCCAGTAGTCCAGGACAGGCCGAAGCTTTCTTT. Residues: CASSPGQAEAFF. This rearrangement joins TRBV19 to TRBJ1-1; the match to TRBD1 covers 7 bases. This CDR3 comprises 12 residues. V shed 5 bases and J 8 bases; nucleotides not matched to a gene: 5. Germline V gene sequence: CDR1 LNHDA, CDR2 SQIVND (reference sequence).